This T cell receptor beta chain was documented in a study of cytomegalovirus exposure and HLA in healthy donors. Donors were nominally healthy when sampled, though unrecorded immune exposures were likely. Study-wide findings and caveats: Reports described diagnosis of cytomegalovirus status by the classifier as highly specific and sensitive. Association with HLA alleles at 0.05 false discovery rate was found for 16,951 TCR beta sequences in a later analysis. In a later analysis, a genetic analysis reported fewer productive-TCR N-insertions in an Asian-associated ancestry cluster than the cohort average.

As regards this clone: Its cognate antigen is unknown.

The PCR ran on 60 Vbeta and 13 Jbeta primers. Sequencing was performed with immunoSEQ multiplex PCR; in TCRdb, only in-frame clones are kept and a portion is missing. The repertoire has 180,000 or so clones, 80% to 90% of them found once; the top ten carry approximately 9.4%. In germline, CDR1 is SQVTM, CDR2 ANQGSEA. Trimming left V 0 bases short and J 5 bases short, with 14 bases between. The CDR3 length is 15 residues. Sequenced: PBMCs. This TCR derives from a man younger than 35 in good health and CMV-seropositive. The chain joins TRBV29-1 to TRBJ2-1, with a tentative D call TRBD1 (6 bases). CDR3 loop: CSVEERNRADNEQFF. In DNA, the CDR3 is TGCAGCGTTGAAGAAAGGAACAGGGCTGACAATGAGCAGTTCTTC.